Each of the 18 T cell receptor beta chains below was sequenced from the same sample in a study of patients and donors after allogeneic stem cell transplantation. Each CDR3 protein gets one entry after TCRdb re-called the RT-PCR reads with MiXCR. Of more than 25,000 distinct CDR3 sequences listed, around 7.9% were seen once; the top ten hold roughly 50%. The sequenced sample was blood, either unsorted or a sorted T cell fraction (not recorded which). These receptor sequences come from a human donor who was either an allogeneic HSCT recipient or a stem cell or donor lymphocyte infusion donor (not recorded which). It is not recorded whose cells these are; they may come from a transplant donor.

This clonotype was counted only a few times. The rearrangement uses TRBV28 and TRBJ1-4; a possible D gene is TRBD1 (5 bases). This CDR3 spans 14 amino acids. Germline CDR1 is MDHEN and CDR2 is SYDVKM. Trimming left V 8 bases short and J 6 bases short, with 16 bases between. The CDR3 is CASQTHGGHEKLFF. CDR3 nucleotide sequence: TGTGCCAGCCAAACCCATGGGGGACATGAAAAACTGTTTTTT.

The V and J genes are TRBV5-1 and TRBJ2-7, with D maybe TRBD2 (5 bases). In germline, CDR1 is SGHRS, CDR2 YFSETQ. This CDR3 contains 14 residues. Trimming stripped 0 bases from V and 0 bases from J, with 7 bases between. The CDR3 DNA follows: TGCGCCAGCAGCTTGGGCACTAGCTCCTACGAGCAGTACTTC. It yields the protein CASSLGTSSYEQYF. The variable domain in full, completed from reference TRBV5-1 and TRBJ2-7, reads KAGVTQTPRYLIKTRGQQVTLSCSPISGHRSVSWYQQTPGQGLQFLFEYFSETQRNKGNFPGRFSGRQFSNSRSEMNVSTLELGDSALYLCASSLGTSSYEQYFGPGTRLTVT.

This clonotype has a handful of counts. CDR3 bases: TGTGCCAGCAGCACCGGGACAGGGTCGTACAATGAGCAGTTCTTC. It translates to CASSTGTGSYNEQFF. The V and J genes are TRBV11-2 and TRBJ2-1; 9 nucleotides agree with TRBD1. V dropped 5 bases and J dropped 4; count of bases not matched to a gene: 6. This CDR3 is built from 15 residues. Per the germline V gene, CDR1 is SGHAT and CDR2 is FQNNGV.

This clonotype occurred a few times. The chain uses TRBV7-9 and TRBJ1-6; the match to TRBD1 covers 7 bases. Trimming at V came to 3 bases and at J to 9 bases, leaving 2 bases not matched to a gene. The CDR3 runs to 13 residues. CDR1 and CDR2 (germline): SEHNR, FQNEAQ (reference sequence). CDR3 residues: CASSLQGGSPLHF. For the CDR3, the DNA is TGTGCCAGCAGCTTGCAGGGGGGTTCACCCCTCCACTTT. Complete variable domain (other parts from reference TRBV7-9 and TRBJ1-6): DTGVSQNPRHKITKRGQNVTFRCDPISEHNRLYWYRQTLGQGPEFLTYFQNEAQLEKSRLLSDRFSAERPKGSFSTLEIQRTEQGDSAMYLCASSLQGGSPLHFGNGTRLTVT.

Ten or more counts support this clonotype. V gene TRBV6-1 combines with J gene TRBJ1-5; D remains unclear. V was shortened by 7 bases and J by 0 bases, with 16 bases between the two germline ends. The CDR3 is made up of 16 amino acids. The V gene's germline CDR1 is MNHNS and CDR2 SASEGT. In DNA, the CDR3 is TGTGCCAGCACGACTCGCCTGAGTGATAGCAATCAGCCCCAGCATTTT. Its protein product is CASTTRLSDSNQPQHF.

This clonotype was observed a few times. The chain joins TRBV6-5 to TRBJ1-2; D call uncertain. This CDR3 spans 16 amino acids. Germline CDR1 reads MNHEY; CDR2 reads SVGAGI. Trimming cost V 1 base and J 4 bases, with 16 bases left between them. This CDR3 reads CASSYYTNPRVYGYTF. The CDR3, as DNA: TGTGCCAGCAGTTACTACACGAACCCGCGCGTCTATGGCTACACCTTC.

This clonotype showed up many times. This rearrangement joins TRBV6-1 to TRBJ1-1; D ambiguous. CDR1 is MNHNS, CDR2 SASEGT, per germline. The CDR3 runs to 13 residues. Deletions cut 7 bases from V and 1 base from J, with 10 bases between. Here the CDR3 DNA reads TGTGCCAGCACCGAAAGGGAGAACACTGAAGCTTTCTTT. It encodes CASTERENTEAFF.

The chain links TRBV11-3 to TRBJ2-1, with 14 bases that match TRBD2. V was clipped by 4 bases and J by 6 bases; unmatched bases: 8. The length of the CDR3 is 17 residues. CDR1 is SGHNT, CDR2 YENEEA, per germline. The CDR3 sequence: CASSSRTGTSGSNEQFF. The CDR3 DNA reads as TGTGCCAGCAGCTCAAGAACCGGGACTAGCGGGAGCAATGAGCAGTTCTTC.

The chain carries TRBV11-1 and TRBJ2-5; TRBD1 aligns across 7 bases. V gave up 5 bases and J gave up 3 bases; unmatched junction bases: 3. Germline V gives CDR1 SGHAT, CDR2 FQDESV (reference sequence). This CDR3 region has 13 residues. CDR3 DNA sequence: TGTGCCAGCAGCCGCGACAGGGAAGAGACCCAGTACTTC. The encoded protein is CASSRDREETQYF.

This clonotype was counted at least ten times. The rearrangement uses TRBV20-1 and TRBJ2-7, with D maybe TRBD1 (6 bases). Germline assignment: CDR1 DFQATT and CDR2 SNEGSKA (reference sequence). V lost 6 bases and J 6 bases, leaving 15 bases between the germline ends. The CDR3 contains 12 residues. CDR3 in amino acids: CSASGHRVEQYF. The CDR3 bases are TGCAGTGCCTCAGGGCACAGGGTCGAGCAGTACTTC.

This clonotype showed up just a few times. This chain uses TRBV4-1 with TRBJ1-4; weak D call: TRBD1 (6 bases). The CDR3 runs to 15 residues. Trimming pared 2 bases from V and 8 bases from J, leaving 15 bases between. The germline V gene has CDR1 MGHRA and CDR2 YSYEKL. This chain's CDR3 is CASSQTRGGGEKLFF. The DNA for the CDR3 is TGCGCCAGCAGCCAAACCAGGGGAGGAGGGGAAAAACTGTTTTTT.

CDR3 residues: CSVVRPEKRGEFF. The CDR3 DNA follows: TGCAGCGTTGTGCGGCCGGAAAAGCGGGGCGAGTTCTTC. The rearrangement links TRBV29-1 to TRBJ2-1, with TRBD2 matching 7 bases. Germline V gene data show CDR1 as SQVTM and CDR2 as ANQGSEA. The CDR3 contains 13 residues. V shed 4 bases, J shed 14 bases, and the junction held 14 bases outside the gene matches.

The chain carries TRBV5-6 and TRBJ2-4, with D hard to call. Germline-derived CDR1 and CDR2 are SGHDT and YYEEEE. The length of the CDR3 is 16 residues. Trimming pared 3 bases from V and 0 bases from J, leaving 13 bases between. CDR3 bases: TGTGCCAGCAGCTACACAGAGAATCTAGCCAAAAACATTCAGTACTTC. It encodes CASSYTENLAKNIQYF. Together with reference TRBV5-6 and TRBJ2-4, the CDR3 gives the full variable domain: DAGVTQSPTHLIKTRGQQVTLRCSPKSGHDTVSWYQQALGQGPQFIFQYYEEEERQRGNFPDRFSGHQFPNYSSELNVNALLLGDSALYLCASSYTENLAKNIQYFGAGTRLSVL.

This clonotype was detected many times. This chain connects TRBV7-2 to TRBJ2-7; 7 bases fit TRBD1. V was pared by 2 bases and J by 3 bases, with 7 bases of the junction left unmatched. Germline V gene lookup returns CDR1 SGHTA and CDR2 FQGNSA. This CDR3 region has 15 residues. The CDR3 spells CASSLRDSKSYEQYF. The CDR3 nucleotides read TGTGCCAGCAGCTTACGGGACAGTAAGAGCTACGAGCAGTACTTC.

The table lists this clonotype with many counts. V and J are TRBV6-2 or TRBV6-3 and TRBJ2-5, with D maybe TRBD2 (5 bases). Germline V lookup: CDR1 MNHEY, CDR2 SVGEGT. CDR3 length equals 13 residues. Trimming pared 6 bases from V and 7 bases from J, leaving 15 bases between. This CDR3 is CASSPRALGTQYF. In DNA form, the CDR3 reads TGTGCCAGCAGCCCGAGGGCGCTTGGGACCCAGTACTTC.

This clonotype was seen many times. The rearrangement uses TRBV5-6 and TRBJ2-1, with D possibly matching TRBD2 (5 bases). The germline V gene encodes CDR1 SGHDT and CDR2 YYEEEE. The CDR3 totals 17 residues. The V gene lost 4 bases and the J gene lost 0 bases, with 17 bases spanning the gap. Written as DNA, the CDR3 is TGTGCCAGCAGCCCCGCGCCTAGCCCGACCTCCTACAATGAGCAGTTCTTC. Residues: CASSPAPSPTSYNEQFF. Variable domain in full (rest from reference TRBV5-6 and TRBJ2-1): DAGVTQSPTHLIKTRGQQVTLRCSPKSGHDTVSWYQQALGQGPQFIFQYYEEEERQRGNFPDRFSGHQFPNYSSELNVNALLLGDSALYLCASSPAPSPTSYNEQFFGPGTRLTVL.

By sample fraction, this clonotype is medium-sized. The chain combines TRBV15 with TRBJ2-1, with TRBD2 as a possible D gene (5 bases). Germline assignment: CDR1 LNHNV and CDR2 YYDKDF (reference sequence). The V and J ends lost 4 bases and 15 bases respectively, with 16 bases between them. This CDR3 contains 12 residues. In nucleotides, the CDR3 is TGTGCCACCAGCAACTGGCCGGGGAGACTGTTCTTC. Its translation is CATSNWPGRLFF.

This clonotype appeared many times. The chain recombines TRBV20-1 with TRBJ1-4; 9 nucleotides match TRBD1. The junction had 15 bases not matched to a gene; V was cut back by 0 bases and J by 4 bases. The length of the CDR3 is 19 residues. Germline values: CDR1 DFQATT, CDR2 SNEGSKA (reference sequence). The DNA of the CDR3 is TGCAGTGCTAGAGATTTACAGGGGGCGGGGACCGACCTTAATGAAAAACTGTTTTTT. This translates into CSARDLQGAGTDLNEKLFF.